These 14 T cell receptor beta chains came from one sample sequenced in a study of beta chain features in type 1 diabetes. Investigators reverse transcribed all isolated RNA, so they sequenced expressed TCRB transcripts. Sequencing was performed with immunoSEQ multiplex PCR; in TCRdb, only in-frame clones are kept and a portion is missing. The sample holds 400,000 to 450,000 clones, about 15% seen once. The material sequenced was naive CD4+ T cells from blood. These receptors were collected from a man aged 25 to 40 in good health.

The chain links TRBV6-6 to TRBJ2-1; perhaps TRBD1 as D (6 bases). The CDR3 has 15 amino acids. V gave up 2 bases and J gave up 7 bases, with 15 bases separating them. Germline V gene data show CDR1 as MNHNY and CDR2 as SVGAGI (reference sequence). CDR3 loop: CASSYPAGAGNEQFF. CDR3 DNA: TGTGCCAGCAGTTACCCGGCAGGGGCGGGTAATGAGCAGTTCTTC.

The chain recombines TRBV6-1 with TRBJ2-2; 15 bases line up with TRBD2. This CDR3 has 15 amino acids. Trimming cost V 6 bases and J 6 bases; bases outside gene matches: 2. CDR1 is MNHNS and CDR2 is SASEGT in the germline V gene. CDR3 residues: CASRGLAGGSGELFF. The CDR3 DNA reads TGTGCCAGCAGGGGACTAGCGGGAGGCTCCGGGGAGCTGTTTTTT.

This clone was detected only a few times. CDR3 protein: CASSLRKTQYF. Here the CDR3 DNA reads TGTGCCAGCAGCTTACGTAAGACCCAGTACTTC. V is TRBV7-2 and J is TRBJ2-5; D is undetermined. V was trimmed by 2 bases and J by 6 bases, leaving 4 bases between them. Germline assignment: CDR1 SGHTA and CDR2 FQGNSA. The CDR3 is made up of 11 amino acids.

This clone was observed a few times. One end of the junction varies from germline; a read error may be responsible. The chain uses TRBV11-3 and TRBJ1-2; D not resolved. The germline V gene has CDR1 SGHNT and CDR2 YENEEA. The CDR3 runs 10 residues. The CDR3 nucleotides read TGTGCCAGCAGCTCCCGGAGGATGGTCTTC. This encodes CASSSRRMVF.

This clone was counted only a few times. The chain employs TRBV30 and TRBJ2-3; D gene unclear. CDR3 length: 12 residues. CDR1 is GTSNPN and CDR2 is SVGIG in the germline V gene (reference sequence). The V end lost 4 bases, the J end lost 4 bases, and 9 bases lay between the germline ends. This chain's CDR3 is CAWNPGADTQYF. DNA of the CDR3: TGTGCCTGGAACCCCGGAGCAGATACGCAGTATTTT. Complete variable domain (other parts from reference TRBV30 and TRBJ2-3): SQTIHQWPATLVQPVGSPLSLECTVEGTSNPNLYWYRQAAGRGLQLLFYSVGIGQISSEVPQNLSASRPQDRQFILSSKKLLLSDSGFYLCAWNPGADTQYFGPGTRLTVL.

This clone was observed a handful of times. This chain joins TRBV18 and TRBJ1-1; TRBD1 might be the D (6 bases). The CDR3 has 16 amino acids. Trimming left V 3 bases short and J 0 bases short, with 14 bases between. Germline CDR1 and CDR2: KGHSH and LQKENI. The CDR3 is CASSPQRGTLNTEAFF. The CDR3 DNA reads as TGTGCCAGCTCACCGCAGAGGGGGACACTGAACACTGAAGCTTTCTTT.

The chain recombines TRBV5-1 with TRBJ1-1, with D possibly being TRBD1 (6 bases). The V gene's germline CDR1 is SGHRS and CDR2 YFSETQ. The CDR3 is made up of 13 amino acids. Trimming cost V 0 bases and J 6 bases, with 9 bases left between them. CDR3 in amino acids: CASSLDRVAEAFF. Here the CDR3 DNA reads TGCGCCAGCAGCTTGGACAGGGTGGCTGAAGCTTTCTTT.

This clone was seen a few times. The rearrangement links TRBV30 to TRBJ2-7, with 11 nucleotides matching TRBD2. The CDR3 loop spans 13 amino acids. Germline CDR1 is GTSNPN and CDR2 is SVGIG (reference sequence). V was pared by 2 bases and J by 9 bases, with 6 bases of the junction left unmatched. The CDR3 is CAWSPSSGRLQYV. The DNA for the CDR3 is TGTGCCTGGAGTCCCTCTAGCGGGAGGTTGCAGTACGTC.

This clone came up a few times. The V call is TRBV4-3, the J call TRBJ2-4; D is possibly TRBD1 (5 bases). The germline V and J ends were trimmed by 0 bases and 7 bases, with 7 bases remaining between them. The length of the CDR3 is 13 residues. Germline CDR1 and CDR2: LGHNA and YSLEER. The CDR3: CASSQDHRNIQYF. CDR3 bases: TGCGCCAGCAGCCAAGATCACAGGAACATTCAGTACTTC.

This clone was recorded a few times. DNA of the CDR3: TGTGCCAGCAGCTTAACGTCTAGCGGGAACTGGGGTGATGAGCAGTTCTTC. Translating gives CASSLTSSGNWGDEQFF. The chain combines TRBV7-2 with TRBJ2-1; TRBD2 agrees at 9 bases. Germline V gene data show CDR1 as SGHTA and CDR2 as FQGNSA. The CDR3 loop spans 17 amino acids. Germline trimming cut 2 bases from V and 8 bases from J; bases unmatched to any gene: 13.

This clone came up a few times. The genes are TRBV6-1 and TRBJ2-1, with 7 bases identical to TRBD1. V dropped 1 base and J dropped 9; count of bases not matched to a gene: 9. The CDR3 is 15 residues long. In germline, CDR1 is MNHNS, CDR2 SASEGT. The CDR3 region has the DNA TGTGCCAGCAGTGAAGAACCAGGGGGATGGGTTGAGCAGTTCTTC. Translation: CASSEEPGGWVEQFF.

The sample holds a few counts of this clone. V usage is TRBV14 and J usage is TRBJ1-2; D is perhaps TRBD1 (6 bases). Germline V lookup: CDR1 SGHDN, CDR2 FVKESK. This CDR3 has 13 amino acids. V shed 4 bases and J shed 7 bases, with 13 bases lying between them. The CDR3 reads CASSPSTGAGYTF. The CDR3 DNA sequence: TGTGCCAGCAGCCCTTCGACGGGGGCTGGCTACACCTTC.

V gene TRBV9 combines with J gene TRBJ1-3; D is undetermined. Trimming removed 0 bases from V and 2 bases from J, with 6 bases in between. CDR1 SGDLS and CDR2 YYNGEE come from the germline V gene. This CDR3 spans 14 amino acids. CDR3 DNA: TGTGCCAGCAGCGTAGCTAGGGCTGGAAACACCATATATTTT. It yields the protein CASSVARAGNTIYF.

This clone appeared a few times. This chain connects TRBV7-9 to TRBJ1-2, with TRBD1 matching 7 bases. Germline V gene lookup returns CDR1 SEHNR and CDR2 FQNEAQ (reference sequence). The CDR3 length is 14 residues. V trimming: 2 bases; J trimming: 4 bases; junction bases outside the gene matches: 4. The CDR3 coding sequence is TGTGCCAGCAGCTTAACAGGGGCAGGCTATGGCTACACCTTC. This encodes CASSLTGAGYGYTF.